The source of this T cell receptor beta chain is a study of CD8 T cells in ankylosing spondylitis. The study, taken as a whole, reports: Seemingly distinctive of ankylosing spondylitis blood was a TCR beta motif formed by eight highly homologous variants. Past research had described some motif variants in reactive arthritis synovial fluid and blood. The study looked at matched synovial fluid samples from ankylosing spondylitis patients. Disease-linked clones were reported to be significantly enriched there.

V gave up 3 bases and J gave up 2 bases, with 13 bases separating them. Germline CDR1 is MNHEY and CDR2 is SMNVEV (reference sequence). The CDR3 spans 15 residues. This clonotype was seen at least ten times. Its antigen remains unknown. A quantitative 5'-RACE method, one with molecular barcodes, was used to make TCR beta libraries. TCRdb analysed the 5' RACE reads with MiXCR anew, one entry per CDR3 protein. The sample lists some 220,000 distinct CDR3 sequences, 7% to 8% seen once, with approximately 15% in the top ten. The V call is TRBV27, the J call TRBJ1-2; D gene unclear. This clonotype originated in a male donor with ankylosing spondylitis. Source material: blood, either unsorted or a sorted T cell fraction (not recorded which). The CDR3 loop reads CASSFNSDGNYGYTF. The CDR3 DNA reads TGTGCCAGCAGTTTCAATAGCGACGGGAACTATGGCTACACCTTC.